The T cell receptor beta chain under discussion was sequenced for a study of immune heterogeneity within non-small cell lung tumors. For each sample, template was 450 to 750 ng of bulk tumor genomic DNA. Several widely spaced biopsies per primary tumor were taken during surgery. Curative surgery was undertaken by patients, who had untreated, newly diagnosed non-small cell lung cancer. Multiplex PCR relied on 32 V and 13 J primers to amplify TCR beta CDR3. TCRdb redid the calling of the multiplex PCR reads with MiXCR, one entry per CDR3 protein. Here the sample spans some 3,300 distinct CDR3 sequences, roughly a quarter being singletons. Germline V gene sequence: CDR1 MNHNS, CDR2 SASEGT. CDR3 length: 17 amino acids. V lost 4 bases to trimming and J lost 8 bases; unmatched junction nucleotides: 12.

Sequenced: lung tumor tissue. The TCR comes from a man aged 60-69 years with non-small cell lung cancer. The chain combines TRBV6-1 with TRBJ2-6; TRBD1 agrees at 9 bases. CDR3 sequence reads: CASSALDRGSGSNVLTF. The DNA of the CDR3 is TGTGCCAGCAGTGCATTGGACAGGGGATCCGGGTCCAACGTCCTGACTTTC.